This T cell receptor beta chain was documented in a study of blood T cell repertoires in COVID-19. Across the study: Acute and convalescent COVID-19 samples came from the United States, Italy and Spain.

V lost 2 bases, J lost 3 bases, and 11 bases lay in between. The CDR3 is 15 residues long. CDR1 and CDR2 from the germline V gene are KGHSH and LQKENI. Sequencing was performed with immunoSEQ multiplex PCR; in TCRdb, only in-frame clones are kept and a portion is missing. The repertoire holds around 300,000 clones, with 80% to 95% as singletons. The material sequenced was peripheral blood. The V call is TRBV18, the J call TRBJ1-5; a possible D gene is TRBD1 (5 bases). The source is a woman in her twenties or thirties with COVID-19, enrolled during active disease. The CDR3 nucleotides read TGTGCCAGCTCACCATCAGACGGACACAATCAGCCCCAGCATTTT. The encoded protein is CASSPSDGHNQPQHF.